Described below is a single T cell receptor (beta chain) sequence and its context. Source study methods: Reference gene primers were amplified, and this amplification served to estimate nucleated cell counts. Some clones are missing from TCRdb's copy, which holds only in-frame ones; the method was immunoSEQ multiplex PCR. V, J and clone size are those of that table, while D and trimming were read from the DNA. The table has 60,000 to 75,000 clones, 88% seen once. Trimming removed 0 bases at V and 0 bases at J, with 13 bases between. The CDR3 loop spans 17 amino acids. The germline gives CDR1 SGHTA, CDR2 FQGTGA. The data are from a study of blood T cell repertoires in COVID-19. In the study overall: COVID-19 samples, acute and convalescent, were from the United States, Italy and Spain. T cells, B-cell-depleted T cells, or PBMCs supplied cDNA or gDNA.

Sequenced input: peripheral blood. The rearrangement links TRBV7-3 to TRBJ2-3, with D tentatively TRBD2 (6 bases). The clonotype comes from a human donor in a cohort sampled during active COVID-19. The CDR3 DNA reads TGTGCCAGCAGCTTAACCGGGGGACCCACTAGCACAGATACGCAGTATTTT. Its translation: CASSLTGGPTSTDTQYF.